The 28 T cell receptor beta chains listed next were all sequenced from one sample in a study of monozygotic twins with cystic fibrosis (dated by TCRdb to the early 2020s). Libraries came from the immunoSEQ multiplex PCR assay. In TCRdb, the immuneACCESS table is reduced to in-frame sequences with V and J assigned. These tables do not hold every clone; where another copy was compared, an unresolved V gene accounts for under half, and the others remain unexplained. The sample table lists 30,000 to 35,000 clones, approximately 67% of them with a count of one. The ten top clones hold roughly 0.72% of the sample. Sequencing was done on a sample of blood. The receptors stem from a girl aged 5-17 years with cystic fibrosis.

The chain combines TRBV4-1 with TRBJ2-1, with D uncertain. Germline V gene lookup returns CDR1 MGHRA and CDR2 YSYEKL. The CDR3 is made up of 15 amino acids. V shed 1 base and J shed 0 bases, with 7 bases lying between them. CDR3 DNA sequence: TGCGCCAGCAGCCAAGCAGGTAGCTCCTACAATGAGCAGTTCTTC. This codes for CASSQAGSSYNEQFF.

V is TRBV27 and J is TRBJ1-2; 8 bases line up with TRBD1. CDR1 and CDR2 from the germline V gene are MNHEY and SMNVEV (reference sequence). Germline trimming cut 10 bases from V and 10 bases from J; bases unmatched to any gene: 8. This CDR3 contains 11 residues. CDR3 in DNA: TGTGCCACCGGACAGGGTTTTGTCTACACCTTC. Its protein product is CATGQGFVYTF.

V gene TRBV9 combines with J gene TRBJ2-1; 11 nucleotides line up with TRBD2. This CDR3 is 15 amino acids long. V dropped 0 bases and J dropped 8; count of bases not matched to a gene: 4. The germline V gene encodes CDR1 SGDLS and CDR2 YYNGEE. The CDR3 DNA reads TGTGCCAGCAGCGTAGCTAGCGGGAGGATGGATGAGCAGTTCTTC. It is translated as CASSVASGRMDEQFF.

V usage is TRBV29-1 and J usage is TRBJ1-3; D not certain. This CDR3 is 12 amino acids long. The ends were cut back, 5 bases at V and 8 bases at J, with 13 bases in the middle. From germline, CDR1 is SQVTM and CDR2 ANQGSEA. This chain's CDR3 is CSVHSPGDTIYF. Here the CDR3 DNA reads TGCAGCGTTCACAGTCCCGGGGACACCATATATTTT.

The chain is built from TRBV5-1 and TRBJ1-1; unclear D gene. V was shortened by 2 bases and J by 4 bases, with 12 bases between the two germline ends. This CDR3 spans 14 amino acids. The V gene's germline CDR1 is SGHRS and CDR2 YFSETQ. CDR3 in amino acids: CASSFEAEGTEAFF. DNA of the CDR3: TGCGCCAGCAGCTTTGAGGCGGAGGGCACTGAAGCTTTCTTT.

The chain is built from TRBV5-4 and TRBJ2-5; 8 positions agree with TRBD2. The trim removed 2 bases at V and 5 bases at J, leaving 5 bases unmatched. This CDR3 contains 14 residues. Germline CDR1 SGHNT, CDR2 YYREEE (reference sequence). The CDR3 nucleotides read TGTGCCAGCAGCTTAAAAGCGGGAGCTGAGACCCAGTACTTC. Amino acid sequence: CASSLKAGAETQYF. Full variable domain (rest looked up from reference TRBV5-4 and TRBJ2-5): ETGVTQSPTHLIKTRGQQVTLRCSSQSGHNTVSWYQQALGQGPQFIFQYYREEENGRGNFPPRFSGLQFPNYSSELNVNALELDDSALYLCASSLKAGAETQYFGPGTRLLVL.

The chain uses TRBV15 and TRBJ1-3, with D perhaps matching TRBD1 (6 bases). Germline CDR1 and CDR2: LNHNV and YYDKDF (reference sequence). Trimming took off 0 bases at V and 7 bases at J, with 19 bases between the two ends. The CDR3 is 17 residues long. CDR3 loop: CATSRDLSSIGGNTIYF. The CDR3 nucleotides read TGTGCCACCAGCAGAGATCTGTCCTCCATAGGGGGGAACACCATATATTTT.

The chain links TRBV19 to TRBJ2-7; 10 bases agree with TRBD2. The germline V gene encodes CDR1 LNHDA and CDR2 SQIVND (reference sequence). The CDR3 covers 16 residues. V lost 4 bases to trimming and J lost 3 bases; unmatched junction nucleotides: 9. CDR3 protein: CASSTSSGTSDYEQYF. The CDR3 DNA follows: TGTGCCAGTAGTACCTCCTCCGGGACTAGCGACTACGAGCAGTACTTC.

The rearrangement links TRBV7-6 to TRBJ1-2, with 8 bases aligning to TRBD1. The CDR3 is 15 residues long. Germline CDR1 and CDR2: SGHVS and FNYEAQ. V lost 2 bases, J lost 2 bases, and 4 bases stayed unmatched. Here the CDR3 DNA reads TGTGCCAGCAGCTTAAGCACAGGGGGAAACTATGGCTACACCTTC. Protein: CASSLSTGGNYGYTF.

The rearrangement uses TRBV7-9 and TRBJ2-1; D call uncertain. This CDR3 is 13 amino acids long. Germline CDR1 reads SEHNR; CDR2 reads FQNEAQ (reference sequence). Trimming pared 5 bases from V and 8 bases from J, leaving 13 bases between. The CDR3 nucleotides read TGTGCCAGCAGCCCCGAGTCTCGAGATGAGCAGTTCTTC. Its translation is CASSPESRDEQFF.

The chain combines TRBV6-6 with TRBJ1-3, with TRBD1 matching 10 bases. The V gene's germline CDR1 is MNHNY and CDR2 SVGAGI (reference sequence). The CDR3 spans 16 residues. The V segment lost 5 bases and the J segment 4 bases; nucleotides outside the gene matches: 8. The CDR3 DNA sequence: TGTGCCAGCAGTCCCCGGGACAGGGGAACCGGAAACACCATATATTTT. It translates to CASSPRDRGTGNTIYF.

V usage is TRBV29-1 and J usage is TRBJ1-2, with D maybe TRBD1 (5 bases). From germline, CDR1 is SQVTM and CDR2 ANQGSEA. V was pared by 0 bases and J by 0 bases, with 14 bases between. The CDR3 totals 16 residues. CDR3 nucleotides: TGCAGCGTTGAAGATAGGGACGCCTTACCTAACTATGGCTACACCTTC. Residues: CSVEDRDALPNYGYTF.

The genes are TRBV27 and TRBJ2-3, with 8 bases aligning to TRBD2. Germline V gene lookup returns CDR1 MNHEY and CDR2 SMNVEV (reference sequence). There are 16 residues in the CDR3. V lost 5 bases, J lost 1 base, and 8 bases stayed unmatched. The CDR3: CASSPPLAGGTDTQYF. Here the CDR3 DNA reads TGTGCCAGCAGTCCACCCCTAGCGGGTGGCACAGATACGCAGTATTTT.

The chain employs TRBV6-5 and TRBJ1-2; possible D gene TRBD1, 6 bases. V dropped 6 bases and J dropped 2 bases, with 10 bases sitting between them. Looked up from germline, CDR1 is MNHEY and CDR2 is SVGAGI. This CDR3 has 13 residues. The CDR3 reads CASSNRENYGYTF. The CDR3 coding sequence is TGTGCCAGCAGCAACAGGGAGAACTATGGCTACACCTTC.

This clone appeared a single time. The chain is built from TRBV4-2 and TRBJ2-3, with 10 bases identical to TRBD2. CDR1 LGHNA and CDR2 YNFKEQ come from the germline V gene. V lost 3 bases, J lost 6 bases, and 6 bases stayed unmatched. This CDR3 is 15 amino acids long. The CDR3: CASSQLAGVIDTQYF. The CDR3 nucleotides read TGTGCCAGCAGCCAGCTAGCGGGAGTAATTGATACGCAGTATTTT.

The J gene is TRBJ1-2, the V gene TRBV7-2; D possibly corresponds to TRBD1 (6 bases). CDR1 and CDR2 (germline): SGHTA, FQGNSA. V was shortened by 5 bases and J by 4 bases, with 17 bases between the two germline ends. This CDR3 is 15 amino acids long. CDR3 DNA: TGTGCCAGCAGCCCCAGGACAGACGCCCTCTATGGCTACACCTTC. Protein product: CASSPRTDALYGYTF.

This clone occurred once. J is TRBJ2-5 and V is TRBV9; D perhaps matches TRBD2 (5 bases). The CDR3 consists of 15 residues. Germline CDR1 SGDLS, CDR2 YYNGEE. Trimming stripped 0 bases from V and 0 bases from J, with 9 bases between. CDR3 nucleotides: TGTGCCAGCAGCGTAGGAGGGAGTAACCAAGAGACCCAGTACTTC. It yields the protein CASSVGGSNQETQYF.

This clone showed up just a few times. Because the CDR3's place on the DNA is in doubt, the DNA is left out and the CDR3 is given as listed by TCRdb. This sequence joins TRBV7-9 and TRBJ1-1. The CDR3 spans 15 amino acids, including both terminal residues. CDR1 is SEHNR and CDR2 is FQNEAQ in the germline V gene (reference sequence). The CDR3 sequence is CASSFGFLADTEAFF.

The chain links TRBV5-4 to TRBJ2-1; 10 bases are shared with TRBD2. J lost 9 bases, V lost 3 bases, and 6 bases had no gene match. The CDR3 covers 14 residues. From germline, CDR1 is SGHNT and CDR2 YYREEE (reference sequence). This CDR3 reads CASSSLAGAREQFF. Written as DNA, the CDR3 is TGTGCCAGCAGCTCCCTAGCGGGGGCGCGTGAGCAGTTCTTC. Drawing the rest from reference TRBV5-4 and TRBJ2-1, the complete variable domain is ETGVTQSPTHLIKTRGQQVTLRCSSQSGHNTVSWYQQALGQGPQFIFQYYREEENGRGNFPPRFSGLQFPNYSSELNVNALELDDSALYLCASSSLAGAREQFFGPGTRLTVL.

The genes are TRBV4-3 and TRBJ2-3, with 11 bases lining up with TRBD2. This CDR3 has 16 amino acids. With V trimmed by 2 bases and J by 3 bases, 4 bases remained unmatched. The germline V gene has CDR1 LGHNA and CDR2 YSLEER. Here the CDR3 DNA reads TGCGCCAGCAGCCAAATAGCGGGAGGGCCAACAGATACGCAGTATTTT. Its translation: CASSQIAGGPTDTQYF.

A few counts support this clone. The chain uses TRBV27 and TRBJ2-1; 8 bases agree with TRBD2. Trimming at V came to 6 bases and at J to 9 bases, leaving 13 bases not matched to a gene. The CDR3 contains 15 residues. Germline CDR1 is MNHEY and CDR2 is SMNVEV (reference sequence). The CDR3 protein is CASSHSGSGSAEQFF. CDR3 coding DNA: TGTGCCAGCAGCCACAGCGGGAGTGGTTCCGCTGAGCAGTTCTTC.

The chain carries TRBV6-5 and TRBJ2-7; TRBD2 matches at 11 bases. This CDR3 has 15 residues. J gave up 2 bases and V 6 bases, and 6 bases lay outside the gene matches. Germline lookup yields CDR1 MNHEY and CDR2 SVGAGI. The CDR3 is CASREIAGGPYEQYF. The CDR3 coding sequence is TGTGCCAGCAGAGAAATAGCGGGAGGGCCCTACGAGCAGTACTTC.

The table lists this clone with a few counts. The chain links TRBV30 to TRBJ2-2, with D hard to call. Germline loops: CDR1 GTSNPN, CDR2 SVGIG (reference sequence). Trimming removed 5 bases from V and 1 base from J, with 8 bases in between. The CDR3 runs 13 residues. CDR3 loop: CAWYPENTGELFF. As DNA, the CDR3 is TGTGCCTGGTATCCAGAGAACACCGGGGAGCTGTTTTTT.

The CDR3 sequence: CASSLGLRQYF. The CDR3, as DNA: TGTGCCAGCAGCTTAGGACTGCGACAGTACTTC. The chain links TRBV5-6 to TRBJ2-4, with D possibly being TRBD2 (5 bases). The V and J ends lost 2 bases and 13 bases respectively, with 10 bases between them. Looked up from germline, CDR1 is SGHDT and CDR2 is YYEEEE. This CDR3 comprises 11 residues.

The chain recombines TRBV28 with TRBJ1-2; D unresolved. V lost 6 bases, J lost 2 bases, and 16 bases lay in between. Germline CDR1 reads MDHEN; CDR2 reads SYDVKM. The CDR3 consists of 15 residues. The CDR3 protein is CASSRTGQKNYGYTF. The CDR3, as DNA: TGTGCCAGCAGCAGGACTGGGCAAAAGAACTATGGCTACACCTTC.

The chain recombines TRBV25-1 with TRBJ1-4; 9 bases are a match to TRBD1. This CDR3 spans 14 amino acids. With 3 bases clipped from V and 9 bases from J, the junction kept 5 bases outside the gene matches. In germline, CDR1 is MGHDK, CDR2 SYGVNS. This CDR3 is CASSDLGQGQKLFF. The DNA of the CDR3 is TGTGCCAGCAGTGATCTGGGACAGGGACAAAAACTGTTTTTT.

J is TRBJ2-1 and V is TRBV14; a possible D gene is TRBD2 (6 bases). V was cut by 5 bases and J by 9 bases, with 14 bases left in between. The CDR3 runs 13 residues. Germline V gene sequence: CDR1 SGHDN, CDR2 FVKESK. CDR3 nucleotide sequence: TGTGCCAGCAGCGCACCCGGGACTCTTGAGCAGTTCTTC. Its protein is CASSAPGTLEQFF.

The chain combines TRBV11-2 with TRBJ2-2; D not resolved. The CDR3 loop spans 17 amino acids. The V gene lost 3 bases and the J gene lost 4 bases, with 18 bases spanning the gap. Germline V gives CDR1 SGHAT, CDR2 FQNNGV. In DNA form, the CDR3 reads TGTGCCAGCAGCTTTTGGCGACCACGAGCTGGCACCGGGGAGCTGTTTTTT. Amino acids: CASSFWRPRAGTGELFF.